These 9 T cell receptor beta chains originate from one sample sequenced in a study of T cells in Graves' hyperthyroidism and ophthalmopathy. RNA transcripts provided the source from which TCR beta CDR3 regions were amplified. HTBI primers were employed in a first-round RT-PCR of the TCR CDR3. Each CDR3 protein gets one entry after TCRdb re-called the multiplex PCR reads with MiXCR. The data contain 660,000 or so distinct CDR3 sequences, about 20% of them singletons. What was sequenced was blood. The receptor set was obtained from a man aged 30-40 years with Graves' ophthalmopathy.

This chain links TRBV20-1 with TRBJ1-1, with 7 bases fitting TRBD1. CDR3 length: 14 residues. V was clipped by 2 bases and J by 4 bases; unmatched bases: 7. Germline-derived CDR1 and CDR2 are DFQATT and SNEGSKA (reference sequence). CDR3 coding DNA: TGCAGTGCTAGACCCACAGGGGAGGGCACTGAAGCTTTCTTT. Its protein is CSARPTGEGTEAFF.

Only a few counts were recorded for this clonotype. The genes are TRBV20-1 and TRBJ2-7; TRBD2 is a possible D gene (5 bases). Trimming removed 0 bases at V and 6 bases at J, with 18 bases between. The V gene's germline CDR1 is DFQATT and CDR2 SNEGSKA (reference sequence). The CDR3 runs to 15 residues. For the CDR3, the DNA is TGCAGTGCTAGAGATGGAGGTAGAGGGTCTTCCGAGCAGTACTTC. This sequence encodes CSARDGGRGSSEQYF.

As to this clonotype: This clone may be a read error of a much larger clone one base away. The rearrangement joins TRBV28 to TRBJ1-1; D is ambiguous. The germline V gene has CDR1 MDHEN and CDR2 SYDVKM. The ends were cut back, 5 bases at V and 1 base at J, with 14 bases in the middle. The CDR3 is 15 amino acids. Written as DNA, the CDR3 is TGTGCCAGCAGTCCCCTTCGGACGGAGAACACTGAAGCTTTCTTT. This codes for CASSPLRTENTEAFF.

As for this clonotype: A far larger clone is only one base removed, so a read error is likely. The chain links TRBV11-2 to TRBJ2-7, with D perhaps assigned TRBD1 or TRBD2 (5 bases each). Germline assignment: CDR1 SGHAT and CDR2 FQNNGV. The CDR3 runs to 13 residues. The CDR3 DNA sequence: TGTGCCAGCAGCTCCGGGACCACTTACGAGCGGTACTTC. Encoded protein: CASSSGTTYERYF.

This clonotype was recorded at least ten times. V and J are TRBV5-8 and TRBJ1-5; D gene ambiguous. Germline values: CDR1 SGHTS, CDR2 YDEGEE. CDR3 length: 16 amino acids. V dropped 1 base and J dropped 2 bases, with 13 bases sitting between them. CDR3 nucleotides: TGTGCCAGCAGCTTGATCAGTGACGGGGGCAATCAGCCCCAGCATTTT. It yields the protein CASSLISDGGNQPQHF.

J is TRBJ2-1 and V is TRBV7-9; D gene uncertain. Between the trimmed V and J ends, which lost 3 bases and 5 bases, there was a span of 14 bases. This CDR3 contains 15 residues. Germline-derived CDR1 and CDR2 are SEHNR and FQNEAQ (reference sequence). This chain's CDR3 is CASSFVGAPNNEQFF. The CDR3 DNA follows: TGTGCCAGCAGCTTCGTCGGCGCACCCAACAATGAGCAGTTCTTC. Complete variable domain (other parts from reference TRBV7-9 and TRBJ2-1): DTGVSQNPRHKITKRGQNVTFRCDPISEHNRLYWYRQTLGQGPEFLTYFQNEAQLEKSRLLSDRFSAERPKGSFSTLEIQRTEQGDSAMYLCASSFVGAPNNEQFFGPGTRLTVL.

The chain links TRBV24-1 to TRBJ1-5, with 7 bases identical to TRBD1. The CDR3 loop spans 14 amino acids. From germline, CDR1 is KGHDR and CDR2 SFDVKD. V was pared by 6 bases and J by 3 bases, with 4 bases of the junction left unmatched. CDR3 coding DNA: TGTGCCACCAGTACAGGGGTAATCAATCAGCCCCAGCATTTT. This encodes CATSTGVINQPQHF.

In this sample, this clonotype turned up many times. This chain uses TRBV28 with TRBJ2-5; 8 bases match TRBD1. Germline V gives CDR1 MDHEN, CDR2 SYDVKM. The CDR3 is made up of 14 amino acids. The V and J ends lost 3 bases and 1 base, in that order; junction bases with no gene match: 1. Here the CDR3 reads CASSLTGAQETQYF. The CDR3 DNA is TGTGCCAGCAGTTTGACAGGGGCCCAAGAGACCCAGTACTTC. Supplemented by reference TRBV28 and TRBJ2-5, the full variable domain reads DVKVTQSSRYLVKRTGEKVFLECVQDMDHENMFWYRQDPGLGLRLIYFSYDVKMKEKGDIPEGYSVSREKKERFSLILESASTNQTSMYLCASSLTGAQETQYFGPGTRLLVL.

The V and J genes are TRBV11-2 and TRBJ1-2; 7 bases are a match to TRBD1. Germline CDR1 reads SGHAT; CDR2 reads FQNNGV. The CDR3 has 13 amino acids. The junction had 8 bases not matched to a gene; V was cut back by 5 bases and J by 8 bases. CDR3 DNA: TGTGCCAGCAGCACAAACAGGGGTGGGGGCTACACCTTC. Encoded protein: CASSTNRGGGYTF.